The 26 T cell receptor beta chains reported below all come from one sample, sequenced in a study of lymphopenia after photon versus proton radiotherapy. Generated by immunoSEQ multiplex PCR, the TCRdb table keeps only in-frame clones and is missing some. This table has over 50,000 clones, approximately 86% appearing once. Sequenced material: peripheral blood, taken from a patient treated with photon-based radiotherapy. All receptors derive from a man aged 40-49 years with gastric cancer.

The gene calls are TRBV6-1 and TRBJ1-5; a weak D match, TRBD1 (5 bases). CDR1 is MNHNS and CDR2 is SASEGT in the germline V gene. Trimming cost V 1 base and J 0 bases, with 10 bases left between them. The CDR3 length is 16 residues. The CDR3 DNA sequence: TGTGCCAGCAGTGAAGTGGGGGGTTATAGCAATCAGCCCCAGCATTTT. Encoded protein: CASSEVGGYSNQPQHF.

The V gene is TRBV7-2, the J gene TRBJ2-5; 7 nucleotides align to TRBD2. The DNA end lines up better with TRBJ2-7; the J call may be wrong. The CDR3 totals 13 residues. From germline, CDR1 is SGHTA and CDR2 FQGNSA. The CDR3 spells CASSPRGVGEQYF. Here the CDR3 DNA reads TGTGCCAGCAGTCCCCGGGGGGTGGGCGAGCAGTACTTC.

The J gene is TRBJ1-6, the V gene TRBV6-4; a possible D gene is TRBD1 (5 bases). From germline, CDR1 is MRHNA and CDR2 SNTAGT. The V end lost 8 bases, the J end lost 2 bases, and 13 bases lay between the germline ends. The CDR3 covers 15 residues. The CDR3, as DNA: TGTGCCAGCGGATCCGAGGGGCCCTATAATTCACCCCTCCACTTT. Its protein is CASGSEGPYNSPLHF.

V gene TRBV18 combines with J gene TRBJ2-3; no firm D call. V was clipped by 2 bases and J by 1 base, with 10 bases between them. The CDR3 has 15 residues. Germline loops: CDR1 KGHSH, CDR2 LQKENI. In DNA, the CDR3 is TGTGCCAGCTCACCAACACCGCCCGGCACAGATACGCAGTATTTT. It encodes CASSPTPPGTDTQYF. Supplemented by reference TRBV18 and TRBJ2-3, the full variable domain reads NAGVMQNPRHLVRRRGQEARLRCSPMKGHSHVYWYRQLPEEGLKFMVYLQKENIIDESGMPKERFSAEFPKEGPSILRIQQVVRGDSAAYFCASSPTPPGTDTQYFGPGTRLTVL.

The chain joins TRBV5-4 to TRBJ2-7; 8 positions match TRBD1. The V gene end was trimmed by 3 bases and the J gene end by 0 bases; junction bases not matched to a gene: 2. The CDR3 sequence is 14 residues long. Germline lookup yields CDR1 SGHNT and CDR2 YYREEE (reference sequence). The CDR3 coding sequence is TGTGCCAGCAGCTCGACAGGGGACTCCTACGAGCAGTACTTC. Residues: CASSSTGDSYEQYF.

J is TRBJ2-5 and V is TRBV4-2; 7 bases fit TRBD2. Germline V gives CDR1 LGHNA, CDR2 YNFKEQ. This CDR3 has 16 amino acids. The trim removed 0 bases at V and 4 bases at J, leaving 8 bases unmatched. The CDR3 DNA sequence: TGTGCCAGCAGCCAAGATCTCGGCGGGGGTGGAGAGACCCAGTACTTC. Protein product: CASSQDLGGGGETQYF.

CDR3 loop: CASSRVPNPYNEQFF. In DNA form, the CDR3 reads TGTGCCAGCAGCCGTGTCCCCAATCCCTACAATGAGCAGTTCTTC. This sequence joins TRBV7-2 and TRBJ2-1; the D is unclear. CDR3 length: 15 residues. Germline V gene data show CDR1 as SGHTA and CDR2 as FQGNSA. Trimming cost V 5 bases and J 2 bases, with 13 bases left between them.

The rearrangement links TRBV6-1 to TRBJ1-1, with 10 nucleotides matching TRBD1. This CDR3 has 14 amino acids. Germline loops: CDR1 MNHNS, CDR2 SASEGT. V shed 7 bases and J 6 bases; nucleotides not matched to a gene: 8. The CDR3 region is CASNRQGALSEAFF. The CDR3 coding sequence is TGTGCCAGCAACCGACAGGGGGCTTTATCTGAAGCTTTCTTT.

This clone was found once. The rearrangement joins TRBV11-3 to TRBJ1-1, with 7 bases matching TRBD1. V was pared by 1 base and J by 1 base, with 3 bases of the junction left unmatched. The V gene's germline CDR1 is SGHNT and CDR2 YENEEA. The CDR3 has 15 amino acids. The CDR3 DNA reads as TGTGCCAGCAGCTTAGGGGGGACAGCGAACACTGAAGCTTTCTTT. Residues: CASSLGGTANTEAFF.

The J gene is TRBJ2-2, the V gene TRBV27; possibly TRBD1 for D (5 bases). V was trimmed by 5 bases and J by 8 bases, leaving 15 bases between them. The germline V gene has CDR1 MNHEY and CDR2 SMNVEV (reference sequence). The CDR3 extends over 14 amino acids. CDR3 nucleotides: TGTGCCAGCAGTCCATCGGACAAGAAAGGGGAGCTGTTTTTT. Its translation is CASSPSDKKGELFF.

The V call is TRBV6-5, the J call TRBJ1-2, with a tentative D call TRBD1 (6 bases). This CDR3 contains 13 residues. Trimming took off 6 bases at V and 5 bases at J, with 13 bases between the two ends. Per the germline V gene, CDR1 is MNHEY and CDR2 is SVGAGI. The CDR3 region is CASSPQGGYGYTF. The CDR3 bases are TGTGCCAGCAGCCCACAGGGAGGGTATGGCTACACCTTC.

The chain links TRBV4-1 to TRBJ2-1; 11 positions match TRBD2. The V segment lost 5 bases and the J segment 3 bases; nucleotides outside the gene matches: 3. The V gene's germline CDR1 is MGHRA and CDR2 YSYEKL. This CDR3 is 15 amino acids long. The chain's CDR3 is CASSGTSGSYNEQFF. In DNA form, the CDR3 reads TGCGCCAGCAGCGGAACTAGCGGGAGCTACAATGAGCAGTTCTTC.

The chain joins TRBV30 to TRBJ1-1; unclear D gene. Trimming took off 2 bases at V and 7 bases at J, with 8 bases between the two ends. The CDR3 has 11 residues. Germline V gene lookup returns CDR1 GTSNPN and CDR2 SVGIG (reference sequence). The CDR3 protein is CAWSSEVEAFF. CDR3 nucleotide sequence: TGTGCCTGGAGTTCGGAAGTTGAAGCTTTCTTT.

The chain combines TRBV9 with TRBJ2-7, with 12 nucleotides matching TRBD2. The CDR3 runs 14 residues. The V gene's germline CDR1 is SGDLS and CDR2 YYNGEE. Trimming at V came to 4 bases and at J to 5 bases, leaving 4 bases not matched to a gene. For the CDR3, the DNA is TGTGCCAGCAGCACTAGCGGGGGGATGGACGAGCAGTACTTC. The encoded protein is CASSTSGGMDEQYF. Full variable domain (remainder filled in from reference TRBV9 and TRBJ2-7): DSGVTQTPKHLITATGQRVTLRCSPRSGDLSVYWYQQSLDQGLQFLIQYYNGEERAKGNILERFSAQQFPDLHSELNLSSLELGDSALYFCASSTSGGMDEQYFGPGTRLTVT.

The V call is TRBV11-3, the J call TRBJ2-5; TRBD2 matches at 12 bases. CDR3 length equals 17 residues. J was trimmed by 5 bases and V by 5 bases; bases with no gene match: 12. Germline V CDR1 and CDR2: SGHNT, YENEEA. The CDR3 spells CASSPRVLAGGPETQYF. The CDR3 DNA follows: TGTGCCAGCAGCCCCAGAGTCCTAGCGGGGGGGCCGGAGACCCAGTACTTC.

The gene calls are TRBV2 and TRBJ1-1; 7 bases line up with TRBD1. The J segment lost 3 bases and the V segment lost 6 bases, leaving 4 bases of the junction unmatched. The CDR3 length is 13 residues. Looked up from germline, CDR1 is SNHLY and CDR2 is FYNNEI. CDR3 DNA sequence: TGTGCCAGCAGAGACAGGGTAGACACTGAAGCTTTCTTT. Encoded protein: CASRDRVDTEAFF.

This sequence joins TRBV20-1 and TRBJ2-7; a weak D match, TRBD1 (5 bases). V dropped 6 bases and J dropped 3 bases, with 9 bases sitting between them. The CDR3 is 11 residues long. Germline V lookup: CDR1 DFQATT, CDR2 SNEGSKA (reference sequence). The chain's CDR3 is CSAKTDYEQYF. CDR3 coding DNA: TGCAGTGCAAAGACAGACTACGAGCAGTACTTC.

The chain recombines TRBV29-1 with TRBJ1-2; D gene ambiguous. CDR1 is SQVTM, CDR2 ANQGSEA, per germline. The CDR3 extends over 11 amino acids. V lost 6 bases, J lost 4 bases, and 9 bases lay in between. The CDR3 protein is CSVTRGYGYTF. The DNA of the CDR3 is TGCAGCGTAACCCGGGGCTATGGCTACACCTTC.

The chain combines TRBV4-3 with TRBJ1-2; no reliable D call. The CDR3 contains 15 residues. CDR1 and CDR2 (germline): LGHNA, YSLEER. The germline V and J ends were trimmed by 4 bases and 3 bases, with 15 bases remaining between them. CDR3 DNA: TGCGCCAGCAGCCCCGGTGAGAGTTTATACTATGGCTACACCTTC. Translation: CASSPGESLYYGYTF.

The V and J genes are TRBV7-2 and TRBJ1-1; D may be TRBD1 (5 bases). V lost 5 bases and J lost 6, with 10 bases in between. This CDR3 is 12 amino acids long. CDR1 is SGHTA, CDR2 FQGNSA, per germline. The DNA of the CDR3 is TGTGCCAGCAGCCCAAGGGGCTCTGAAGCTTTCTTT. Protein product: CASSPRGSEAFF.

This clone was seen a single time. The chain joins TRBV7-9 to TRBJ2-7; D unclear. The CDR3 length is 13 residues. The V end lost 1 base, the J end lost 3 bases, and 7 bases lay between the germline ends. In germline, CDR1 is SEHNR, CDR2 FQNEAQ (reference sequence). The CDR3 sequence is CASSLDLHYEQYF. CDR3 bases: TGTGCCAGCAGCTTAGATCTCCACTACGAGCAGTACTTC.

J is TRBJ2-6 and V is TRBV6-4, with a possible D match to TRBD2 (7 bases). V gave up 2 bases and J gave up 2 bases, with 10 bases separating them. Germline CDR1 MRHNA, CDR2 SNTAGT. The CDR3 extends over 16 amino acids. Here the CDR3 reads CASSDGGATGANVLTF. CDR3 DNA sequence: TGTGCCAGCAGTGACGGGGGGGCTACTGGGGCCAACGTCCTGACTTTC.

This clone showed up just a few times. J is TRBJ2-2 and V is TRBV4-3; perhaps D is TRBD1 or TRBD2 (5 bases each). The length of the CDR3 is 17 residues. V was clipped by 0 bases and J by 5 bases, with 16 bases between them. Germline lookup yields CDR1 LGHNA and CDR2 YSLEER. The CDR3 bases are TGCGCCAGCAGCCAAGACGTGAGGGGCGGTGGGACCGGGGAGCTGTTTTTT. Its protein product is CASSQDVRGGGTGELFF.

The CDR3 is CASSLDLITDTQYF. In nucleotides, the CDR3 is TGTGCCAGCAGCTTAGACTTGATTACAGATACGCAGTATTTT. This rearrangement joins TRBV7-2 to TRBJ2-3; D gene unclear. CDR1 is SGHTA and CDR2 is FQGNSA in the germline V gene. Deletions cut 1 base from V and 3 bases from J, with 8 bases between. CDR3 size: 14 residues.

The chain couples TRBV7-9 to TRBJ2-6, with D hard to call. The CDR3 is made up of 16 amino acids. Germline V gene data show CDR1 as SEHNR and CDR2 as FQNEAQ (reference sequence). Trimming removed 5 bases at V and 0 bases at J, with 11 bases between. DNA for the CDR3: TGTGCCAGCAGCCAATCGTCCACCTCTGGGGCCAACGTCCTGACTTTC. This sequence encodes CASSQSSTSGANVLTF. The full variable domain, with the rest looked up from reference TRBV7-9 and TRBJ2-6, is DTGVSQNPRHKITKRGQNVTFRCDPISEHNRLYWYRQTLGQGPEFLTYFQNEAQLEKSRLLSDRFSAERPKGSFSTLEIQRTEQGDSAMYLCASSQSSTSGANVLTFGAGSRLTVL.

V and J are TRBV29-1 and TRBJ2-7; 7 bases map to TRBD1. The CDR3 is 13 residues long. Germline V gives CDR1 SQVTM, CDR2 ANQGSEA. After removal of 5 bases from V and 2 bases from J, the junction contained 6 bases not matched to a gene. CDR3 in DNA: TGCAGCGTTCTCAGGACAGGCGCCTACGAGCAGTACTTC. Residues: CSVLRTGAYEQYF.